Each of the 14 T cell receptor beta chains below was sequenced from the same sample in a study of T cell responses to AZD1222 COVID-19 vaccine. This table comes from immunoSEQ multiplex PCR, and its TCRdb copy is limited to in-frame clones, with some not included. Of around 200,000 clones detected, approximately 94% appear once; the ten largest clones hold about 1.5%. This material consisted of peripheral blood, taken 28 days after the second AZD1222 dose. These receptors were obtained from an adult who received the AZD1222 COVID-19 vaccine.

This clone was counted once. J is TRBJ1-1 and V is TRBV19, with 12 bases aligning to TRBD1. The CDR3 spans 14 residues. Germline loops: CDR1 LNHDA, CDR2 SQIVND (reference sequence). The V gene end was trimmed by 5 bases and the J gene end by 6 bases; junction bases not matched to a gene: 4. CDR3 in amino acids: CASSFGTGGSEAFF. CDR3 nucleotides: TGTGCCAGTAGTTTCGGGACAGGGGGCTCTGAAGCTTTCTTT.

J is TRBJ1-1 and V is TRBV28; D is possibly TRBD1 (6 bases). V was pared by 3 bases and J by 2 bases, with 10 bases between. Germline CDR1 MDHEN, CDR2 SYDVKM. The CDR3 totals 14 residues. Written as DNA, the CDR3 is TGTGCCAGCAGTTTCGGACAGCTCAACACTGAAGCTTTCTTT. As protein: CASSFGQLNTEAFF.

This chain uses TRBV13 with TRBJ2-1; D may be TRBD1 (6 bases). CDR3 length: 16 amino acids. Germline CDR1 PRHDT, CDR2 FYEKMQ (reference sequence). The V gene lost 5 bases and the J gene lost 0 bases, with 14 bases spanning the gap. CDR3 sequence reads: CASSHYRAFSYNEQFF. Here the CDR3 DNA reads TGTGCCAGCAGCCACTACAGGGCGTTCTCCTACAATGAGCAGTTCTTC.

This clone occurred once. V and J are TRBV27 and TRBJ2-5, with a tentative D call TRBD2 (5 bases). V was pared by 3 bases and J by 7 bases, with 12 bases between. CDR3 length: 13 amino acids. The germline V gene has CDR1 MNHEY and CDR2 SMNVEV (reference sequence). The CDR3 bases are TGTGCCAGCAGTTTGAGAGGGAGCGGGACCCAGTACTTC. Its protein product is CASSLRGSGTQYF.

J is TRBJ1-3 and V is TRBV18, with a weak D call TRBD1 (6 bases). Trimming took off 4 bases at V and 0 bases at J, with 16 bases between the two ends. This CDR3 spans 17 amino acids. Per the germline V gene, CDR1 is KGHSH and CDR2 is LQKENI. CDR3: CASSQGQRGDSGNTIYF. For the CDR3, the DNA is TGTGCCAGCTCACAAGGACAGCGGGGCGACTCTGGAAACACCATATATTTT.

This chain uses TRBV18 with TRBJ1-5; D remains unclear. Per germline, CDR1 KGHSH and CDR2 LQKENI. V dropped 0 bases and J dropped 5 bases, with 5 bases sitting between them. The CDR3 length is 13 residues. The CDR3 is CASSPPRYQPQHF. The CDR3, as DNA: TGTGCCAGCTCACCACCCAGGTATCAGCCCCAGCATTTT.

The chain couples TRBV7-2 to TRBJ1-1, with D unresolved. The ends were cut back, 0 bases at V and 6 bases at J, with 11 bases in the middle. The germline V gene has CDR1 SGHTA and CDR2 FQGNSA. The CDR3 runs to 14 residues. The chain's CDR3 is CASSLALLVPEAFF. The CDR3 DNA sequence: TGTGCCAGCAGCTTAGCGCTTTTGGTACCTGAAGCTTTCTTT.

The rearrangement links TRBV27 to TRBJ1-6; no clear D gene. There are 16 residues in the CDR3. V lost 5 bases and J lost 4, with 15 bases in between. Germline lookup yields CDR1 MNHEY and CDR2 SMNVEV (reference sequence). As DNA, the CDR3 is TGTGCCAGCAGTCGGGTACGGGAGAGGTATAATTCACCCCTCCACTTT. Protein sequence: CASSRVRERYNSPLHF.

This chain links TRBV25-1 with TRBJ2-1; D is perhaps TRBD1 (6 bases). This CDR3 is 14 amino acids long. Trimming left V 3 bases short and J 6 bases short, with 12 bases between. Germline V gene sequence: CDR1 MGHDK, CDR2 SYGVNS. The CDR3 DNA follows: TGTGCCAGCAGTGACAGGGGCGGAAGCAATGAGCAGTTCTTC. Protein sequence: CASSDRGGSNEQFF.

This clone appeared once. The chain combines TRBV2 with TRBJ1-5; D perhaps matches TRBD1 (5 bases). This CDR3 spans 15 amino acids. The ends were cut back, 9 bases at V and 2 bases at J, with 17 bases in the middle. The germline gives CDR1 SNHLY, CDR2 FYNNEI. In DNA, the CDR3 is TGTGCCAGTCGTGTGGGGCTTGGAGGCAATCAGCCCCAGCATTTT. Its translation is CASRVGLGGNQPQHF.

The V call is TRBV6-5, the J call TRBJ2-5; tentative D call: TRBD1 (6 bases). This CDR3 is built from 14 residues. Trimming took off 10 bases at V and 0 bases at J, with 15 bases between the two ends. The germline V gene has CDR1 MNHEY and CDR2 SVGAGI. The CDR3 bases are TGTGCCATACGCCCCACAGGGTACCAAGAGACCCAGTACTTC. Translation: CAIRPTGYQETQYF.

The chain joins TRBV6-2 or TRBV6-3 to TRBJ2-7; 9 bases align to TRBD1. The CDR3 spans 16 residues. From germline, CDR1 is MNHEY and CDR2 SVGEGT. The V gene end was trimmed by 5 bases and the J gene end by 5 bases; junction bases not matched to a gene: 13. The CDR3 DNA reads TGTGCCAGCAGTCCCTCCTGGACAGGGGATAAGGACGAGCAGTACTTC. It specifies CASSPSWTGDKDEQYF.

The rearrangement uses TRBV3-1 (or the pseudogene TRBV3-2) and TRBJ2-7, with D possibly being TRBD2 (6 bases). Looked up from germline, CDR1 is LGHDT and CDR2 is YNNKEL (reference sequence). The V end lost 3 bases, the J end lost 8 bases, and 17 bases lay between the germline ends. The CDR3 runs to 14 residues. Here the CDR3 reads CASSHSSGVVKQYF. The DNA of the CDR3 is TGTGCCAGCAGCCATAGTAGCGGCGTGGTCAAGCAGTACTTC.

The gene calls are TRBV6-5 and TRBJ1-5; D is uncertain. V gave up 5 bases and J gave up 4 bases, with 9 bases separating them. Germline CDR1 reads MNHEY; CDR2 reads SVGAGI. The CDR3 extends over 13 amino acids. DNA for the CDR3: TGTGCCAGCAGTCTTATGGGGAATCAGCCCCAGCATTTT. Encoded protein: CASSLMGNQPQHF.